The clone carrying this T cell receptor beta chain has at least ten counts. Its antigen is not identified. The data derive from a study of blood T cells in healthy people across ages. Sample-barcoded 5' priming and a J-beta primer mix drove a second PCR of roughly 6 to 12 cycles. TCRdb redid the calling of the 5' RACE reads with MiXCR, one entry per CDR3 protein. The sample consists of roughly 1,700,000 distinct CDR3 sequences, approximately 28% of them appearing once. The length of the CDR3 is 15 residues. V lost 3 bases to trimming and J lost 6 bases, with 18 bases between them. Per the germline V gene, CDR1 is KGHSH and CDR2 is LQKENI. They isolated at least 6 million PBMCs from each sample. Overall study findings and caveats: Age brought a roughly linear fall in TCR beta diversity measured per million T cells.

The sample comprised blood. The chain combines TRBV18 with TRBJ2-7, with D hard to call. The sequence derives from a woman younger than 45 in good health. Here the CDR3 reads CASSPLEALGSEQYF. CDR3 DNA: TGTGCCAGCTCACCCCTGGAAGCCCTCGGATCCGAGCAGTACTTC. The full variable domain, completed using reference TRBV18 and TRBJ2-7, is NAGVMQNPRHLVRRRGQEARLRCSPMKGHSHVYWYRQLPEEGLKFMVYLQKENIIDESGMPKERFSAEFPKEGPSILRIQQVVRGDSAAYFCASSPLEALGSEQYFGPGTRLTVT.